This T cell receptor beta chain originates from a study of T cell responses to AZD1222 COVID-19 vaccine. On the study more broadly: Pooled in the analysis were second doses at about 4 or about 12 weeks.

Generated by immunoSEQ multiplex PCR, the TCRdb table keeps only in-frame clones and is missing some. The sample contains approximately 120,000 clones, 80% to 90% of which appear only once. Concerning this clone: Its cognate antigen is unknown.

Whole-study findings and limits: Sampling that yielded the repertoires occurred only after the peak T cell response. Two AZD1222 administrations were followed by greater Spike-specific TCR breadth and depth. The donor cohort was predominantly white British with a female majority, and clonal diversity may have been underestimated.

The sequence came from an adult in good health. This specimen consisted of peripheral blood, obtained on day 0 of AZD1222 vaccination.

CDR3 DNA sequence: TGTGCCACCAGGTTACGCGGGGGATACACCGGGGAGCTGTTTTTT. Encoded protein: CATRLRGGYTGELFF. V and J are TRBV15 and TRBJ2-2; 7 bases line up with TRBD2. The CDR3 consists of 15 residues. The V and J ends lost 6 bases and 3 bases, in that order; junction bases with no gene match: 7. Germline values: CDR1 LNHNV, CDR2 YYDKDF (reference sequence).